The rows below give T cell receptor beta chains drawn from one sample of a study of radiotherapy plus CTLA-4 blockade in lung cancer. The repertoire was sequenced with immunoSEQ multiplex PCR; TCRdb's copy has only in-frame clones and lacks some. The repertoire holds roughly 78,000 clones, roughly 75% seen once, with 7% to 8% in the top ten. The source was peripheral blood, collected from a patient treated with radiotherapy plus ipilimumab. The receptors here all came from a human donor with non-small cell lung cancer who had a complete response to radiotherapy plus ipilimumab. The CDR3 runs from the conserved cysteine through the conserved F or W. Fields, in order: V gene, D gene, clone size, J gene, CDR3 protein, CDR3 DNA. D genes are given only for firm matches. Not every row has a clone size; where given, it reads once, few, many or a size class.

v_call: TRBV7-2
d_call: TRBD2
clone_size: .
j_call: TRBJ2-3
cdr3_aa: CASSFRTSGRDTQYF
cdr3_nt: TGTGCCAGCAGCTTCAGGACTAGCGGGAGGGATACGCAGTATTTT

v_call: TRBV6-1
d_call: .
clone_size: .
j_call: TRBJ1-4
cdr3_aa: CASSEGGHPANEKLFF
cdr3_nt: TGTGCCAGCAGTGAAGGTGGACACCCGGCTAATGAAAAACTGTTTTTT

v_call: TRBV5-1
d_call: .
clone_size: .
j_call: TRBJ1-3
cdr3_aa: CASSLAPSGNTIYF
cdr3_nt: TGCGCCAGCAGCTTGGCCCCTTCTGGAAACACCATATATTTT

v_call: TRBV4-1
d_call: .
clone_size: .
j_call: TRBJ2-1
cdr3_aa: CASSQDISSSYNEQFF
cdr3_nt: TGCGCCAGCAGCCAAGATATTTCCAGCTCCTACAATGAGCAGTTCTTC

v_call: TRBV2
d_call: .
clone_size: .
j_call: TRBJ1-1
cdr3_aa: CASSDWGGFAEAFF
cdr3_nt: TGTGCCAGCAGTGACTGGGGGGGCTTCGCTGAAGCTTTCTTT

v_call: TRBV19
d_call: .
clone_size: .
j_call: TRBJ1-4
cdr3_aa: CASRSTSYAPQEEKLFF
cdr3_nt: TGTGCCAGTAGATCTACATCTTACGCGCCCCAGGAGGAAAAACTGTTTTTT

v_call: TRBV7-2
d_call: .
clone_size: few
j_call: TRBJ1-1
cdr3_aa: CASSLDIAGPTEAFF
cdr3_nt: TGTGCCAGCAGCTTAGATATCGCAGGCCCCACTGAAGCTTTCTTT

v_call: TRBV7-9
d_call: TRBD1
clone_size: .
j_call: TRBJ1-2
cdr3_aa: CASSPWTGINYGYTF
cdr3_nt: TGTGCCAGCAGCCCGTGGACAGGGATAAACTATGGCTACACCTTC

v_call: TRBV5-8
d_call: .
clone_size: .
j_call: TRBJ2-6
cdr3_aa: CASSRGGANVLTF
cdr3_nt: TGTGCCAGCAGCAGGGGCGGGGCCAACGTCCTGACTTTC

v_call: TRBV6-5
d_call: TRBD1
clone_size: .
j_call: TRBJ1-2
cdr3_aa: CASSRASGTGEGYTF
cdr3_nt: TGTGCCAGCAGTCGGGCCTCCGGGACAGGGGAAGGCTACACCTTC

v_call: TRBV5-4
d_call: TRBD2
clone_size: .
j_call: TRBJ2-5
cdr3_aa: CASSPLAGAGQETQYF
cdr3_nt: TGTGCCAGCAGCCCCCTAGCGGGAGCGGGTCAAGAGACCCAGTACTTC

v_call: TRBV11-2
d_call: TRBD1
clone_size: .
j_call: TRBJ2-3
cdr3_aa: CASSRTGADTQYF
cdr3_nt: TGTGCCAGCAGCCGGACAGGGGCAGATACGCAGTATTTT

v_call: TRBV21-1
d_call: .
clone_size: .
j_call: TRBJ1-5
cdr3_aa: CAQGQGRDQPQHF
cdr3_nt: TGTGCCCAAGGACAGGGGAGGGATCAGCCCCAGCATTTT

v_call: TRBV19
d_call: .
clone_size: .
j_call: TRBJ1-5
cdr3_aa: CASSMGRSDQPQHF
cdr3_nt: TGTGCCAGTAGTATGGGACGCTCCGACCAGCCCCAGCATTTT

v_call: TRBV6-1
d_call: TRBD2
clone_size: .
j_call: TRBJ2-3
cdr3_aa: CASSELGTSGRAPAYF
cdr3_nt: TGTGCCAGCAGTGAATTGGGGACTAGCGGGAGGGCCCCCGCGTATTTT

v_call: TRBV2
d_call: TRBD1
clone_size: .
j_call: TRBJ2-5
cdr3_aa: CASSKGQGGWQETQYF
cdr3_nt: TGTGCCAGCAGTAAAGGACAGGGGGGATGGCAAGAGACCCAGTACTTC

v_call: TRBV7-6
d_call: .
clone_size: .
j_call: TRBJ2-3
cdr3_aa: CASSVQEGADTQYF
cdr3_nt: TGTGCCAGCAGCGTCCAGGAAGGAGCAGATACGCAGTATTTT

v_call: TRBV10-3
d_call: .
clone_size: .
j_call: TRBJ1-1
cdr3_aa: CAISEGGGSGTEAFF
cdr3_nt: TGTGCCATCAGTGAAGGCGGGGGGTCGGGTACTGAAGCTTTCTTT

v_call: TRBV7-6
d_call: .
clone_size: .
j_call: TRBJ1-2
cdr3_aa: CASSSDPDRYYGYTF
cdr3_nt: TGTGCCAGCAGCTCTGACCCGGACCGTTACTATGGCTACACCTTC

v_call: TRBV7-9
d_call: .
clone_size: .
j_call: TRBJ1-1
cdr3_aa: CASSLGDPYLDEAFF
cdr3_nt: TGTGCCAGCAGCTTAGGAGACCCCTACCTGGATGAAGCTTTCTTT

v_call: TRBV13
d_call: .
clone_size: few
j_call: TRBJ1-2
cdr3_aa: CASSLSTVVLGYTF
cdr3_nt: TGTGCCAGCAGCTTATCGACAGTTGTACTCGGCTACACCTTC

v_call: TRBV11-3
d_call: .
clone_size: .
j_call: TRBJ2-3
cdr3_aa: CASSLMGGTSTDTQYF
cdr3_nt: TGTGCCAGCAGCTTAATGGGGGGCACAAGCACAGATACGCAGTATTTT

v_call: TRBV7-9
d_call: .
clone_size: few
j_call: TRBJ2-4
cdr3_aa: CASSSLIQGIAKNIQYF
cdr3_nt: TGTGCCAGCAGCTCGTTGATACAGGGAATAGCCAAAAACATTCAGTACTTC

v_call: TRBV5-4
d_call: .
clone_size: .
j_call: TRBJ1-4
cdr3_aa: CASSLAGKTNEKLFF
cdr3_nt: TGTGCCAGCAGCTTGGCGGGGAAGACGAATGAAAAACTGTTTTTT

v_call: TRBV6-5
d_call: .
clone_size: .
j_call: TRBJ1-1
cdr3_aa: CASRRQREANTEAFF
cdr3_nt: TGTGCCAGCAGGCGACAAAGAGAAGCGAACACTGAAGCTTTCTTT

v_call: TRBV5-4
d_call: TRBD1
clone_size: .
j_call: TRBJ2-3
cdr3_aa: CASSLDGRGPDTQYF
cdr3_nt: TGTGCCAGCAGCTTGGATGGCAGGGGGCCAGATACGCAGTATTTT

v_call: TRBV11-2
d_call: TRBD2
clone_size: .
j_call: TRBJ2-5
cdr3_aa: CASSLAGRSEETQYF
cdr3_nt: TGTGCCAGCAGCTTAGCCGGGAGGAGTGAAGAGACCCAGTACTTC

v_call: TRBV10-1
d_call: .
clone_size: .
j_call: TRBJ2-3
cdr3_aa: CASSDRSTDTQYF
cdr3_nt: TGCGCCAGCAGTGACAGGAGCACAGATACGCAGTATTTT

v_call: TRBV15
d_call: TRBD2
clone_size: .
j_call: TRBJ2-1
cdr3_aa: CATSFATSTEQFF
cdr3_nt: TGTGCCACCAGCTTTGCGACTAGCACTGAGCAGTTCTTC

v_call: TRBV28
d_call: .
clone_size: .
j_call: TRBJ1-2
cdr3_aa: CASTGGGRFNYGYTF
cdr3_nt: TGTGCCAGCACCGGAGGGGGGAGGTTTAACTATGGCTACACCTTC

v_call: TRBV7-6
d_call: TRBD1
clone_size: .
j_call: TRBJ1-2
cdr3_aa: CASSLGGGHGYTF
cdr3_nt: TGTGCCAGCAGCTTAGGAGGGGGCCATGGCTACACCTTC

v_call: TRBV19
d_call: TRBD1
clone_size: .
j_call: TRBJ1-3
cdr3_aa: CASSIRGQGSSGNTIYF
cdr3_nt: TGTGCCAGTAGTATTCGGGGACAGGGGTCTTCTGGAAACACCATATATTTT

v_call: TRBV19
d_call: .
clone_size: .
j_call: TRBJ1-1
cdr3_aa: CASSISPVTGRAFF
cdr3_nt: TGTGCCAGTAGTATATCCCCGGTAACGGGGAGAGCTTTCTTT

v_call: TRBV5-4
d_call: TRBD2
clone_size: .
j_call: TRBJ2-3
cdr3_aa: CASSGGGLSTDTQYF
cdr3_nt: TGTGCCAGCAGCGGCGGGGGGCTCAGCACAGATACGCAGTATTTT

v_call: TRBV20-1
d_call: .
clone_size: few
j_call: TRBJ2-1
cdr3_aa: CSATPDEQFF
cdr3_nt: TGCAGTGCCACCCCCGATGAGCAGTTCTTC

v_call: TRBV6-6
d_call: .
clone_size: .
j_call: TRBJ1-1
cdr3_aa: CASSYSSGEGTEAFF
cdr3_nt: TGTGCCAGCAGTTACTCATCGGGGGAAGGCACTGAAGCTTTCTTT

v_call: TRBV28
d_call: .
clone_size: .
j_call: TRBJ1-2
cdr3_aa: CASSPGRGSYGYTF
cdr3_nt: TGTGCCAGCAGTCCTGGTCGCGGTAGCTATGGCTACACCTTC

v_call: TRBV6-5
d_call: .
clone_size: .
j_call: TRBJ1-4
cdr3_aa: CASGQNLDEKLFF
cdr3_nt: TGTGCCAGCGGACAGAATCTGGATGAAAAACTGTTTTTT

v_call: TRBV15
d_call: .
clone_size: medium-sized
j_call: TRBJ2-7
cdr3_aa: CATSSDVGVWYEQYF
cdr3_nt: TGTGCCACCAGCTCCGACGTTGGGGTGTGGTACGAGCAGTACTTC

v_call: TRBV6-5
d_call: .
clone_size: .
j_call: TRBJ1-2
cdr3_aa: CASSYSVLDYGYTF
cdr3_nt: TGTGCCAGCAGTTACTCGGTACTGGACTATGGCTACACCTTC

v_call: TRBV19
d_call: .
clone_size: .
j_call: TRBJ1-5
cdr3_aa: CASNKVGSNQPQHF
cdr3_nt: TGTGCCAGTAATAAGGTGGGAAGCAATCAGCCCCAGCATTTT

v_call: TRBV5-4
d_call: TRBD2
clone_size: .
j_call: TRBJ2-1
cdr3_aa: CASSFGRVSDEQFF
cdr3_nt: TGTGCCAGCAGTTTCGGGAGGGTGTCGGATGAGCAGTTCTTC

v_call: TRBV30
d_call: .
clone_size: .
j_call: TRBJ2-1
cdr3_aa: CAWSIRRGGDEQFF
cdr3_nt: TGTGCCTGGAGTATTAGGAGGGGGGGCGATGAGCAGTTCTTC

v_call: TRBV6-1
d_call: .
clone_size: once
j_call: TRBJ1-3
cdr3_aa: CASSPEPLGNTIYF
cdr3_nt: TGTGCCAGCAGCCCCGAACCCCTTGGAAACACCATATATTTT

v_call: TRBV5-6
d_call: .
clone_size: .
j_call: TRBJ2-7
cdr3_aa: CASSLGGNPYEQYF
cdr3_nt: TGTGCCAGCAGCTTGGGTGGGAATCCCTACGAGCAGTACTTC

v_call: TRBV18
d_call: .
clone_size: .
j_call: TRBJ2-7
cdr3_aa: CASSPLAAGSKLLEQYF
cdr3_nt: TGTGCCAGCTCACCTTTAGCGGCAGGATCAAAACTCCTCGAGCAGTACTTC

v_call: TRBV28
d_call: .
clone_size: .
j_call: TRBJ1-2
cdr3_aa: CASRTGRAGYGYTF
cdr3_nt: TGTGCCAGCAGGACCGGACGGGCTGGCTATGGCTACACCTTC

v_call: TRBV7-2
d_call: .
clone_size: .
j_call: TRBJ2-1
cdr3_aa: CASSRRESDNEQFF
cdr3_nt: TGTGCCAGCAGTCGTCGGGAGTCGGACAATGAGCAGTTCTTC

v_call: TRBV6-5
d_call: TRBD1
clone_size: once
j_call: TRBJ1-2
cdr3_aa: CASSYSRQGLYGYTF
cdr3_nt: TGTGCCAGCAGTTACTCAAGACAGGGCCTCTATGGCTACACCTTC